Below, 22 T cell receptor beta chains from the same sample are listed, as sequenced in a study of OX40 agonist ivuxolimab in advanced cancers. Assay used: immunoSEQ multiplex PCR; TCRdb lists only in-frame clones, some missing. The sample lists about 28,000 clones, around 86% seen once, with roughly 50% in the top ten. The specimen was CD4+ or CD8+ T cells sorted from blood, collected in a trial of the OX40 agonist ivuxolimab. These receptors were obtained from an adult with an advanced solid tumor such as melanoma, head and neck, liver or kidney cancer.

Here the CDR3 reads CASRGYTGELFF. CDR3 coding DNA: TGTGCCAGCAGGGGTTACACCGGGGAGCTGTTTTTT. J is TRBJ2-2 and V is TRBV9; D not resolved. Trimming removed 5 bases from V and 3 bases from J, with 5 bases in between. The CDR3 totals 12 residues. Looked up from germline, CDR1 is SGDLS and CDR2 is YYNGEE.

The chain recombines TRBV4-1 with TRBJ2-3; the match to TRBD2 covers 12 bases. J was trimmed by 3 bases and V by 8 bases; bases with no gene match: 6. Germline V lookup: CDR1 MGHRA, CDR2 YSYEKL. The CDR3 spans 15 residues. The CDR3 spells CASGHLAGGTDTQYF. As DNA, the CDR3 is TGCGCCAGCGGTCATCTAGCGGGGGGGACAGATACGCAGTATTTT.

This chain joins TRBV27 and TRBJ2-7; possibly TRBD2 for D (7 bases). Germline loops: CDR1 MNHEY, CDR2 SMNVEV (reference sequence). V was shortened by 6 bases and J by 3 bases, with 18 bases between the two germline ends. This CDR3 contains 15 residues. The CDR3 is CASRPGGLAHYEQYF. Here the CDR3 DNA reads TGTGCCAGCAGGCCGGGGGGCCTCGCCCACTACGAGCAGTACTTC.

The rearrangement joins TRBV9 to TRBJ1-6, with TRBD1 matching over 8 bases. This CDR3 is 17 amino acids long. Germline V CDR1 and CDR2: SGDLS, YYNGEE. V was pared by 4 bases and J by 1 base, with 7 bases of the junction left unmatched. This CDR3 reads CASSKNRQGSYNSPLHF. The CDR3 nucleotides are TGTGCCAGCAGCAAAAATCGACAGGGGTCCTATAATTCACCCCTCCACTTT.

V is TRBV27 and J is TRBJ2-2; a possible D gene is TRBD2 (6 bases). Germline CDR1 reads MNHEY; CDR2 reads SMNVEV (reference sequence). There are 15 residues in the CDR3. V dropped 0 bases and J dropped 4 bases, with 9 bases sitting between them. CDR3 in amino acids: CASSLSAGSTGELFF. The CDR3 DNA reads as TGTGCCAGCAGTTTATCCGCGGGGTCCACCGGGGAGCTGTTTTTT.

The CDR3 DNA reads as TGTGCCAGCAGCTTTGCAGGGGGTTCCTACGAGCAGTACTTC. Its protein is CASSFAGGSYEQYF. The chain carries TRBV7-3 and TRBJ2-5; 7 bases align to TRBD1. The DNA end lines up better with TRBJ2-7; the J call may be wrong. Germline V lookup: CDR1 SGHTA, CDR2 FQGTGA. The CDR3 has 14 residues.

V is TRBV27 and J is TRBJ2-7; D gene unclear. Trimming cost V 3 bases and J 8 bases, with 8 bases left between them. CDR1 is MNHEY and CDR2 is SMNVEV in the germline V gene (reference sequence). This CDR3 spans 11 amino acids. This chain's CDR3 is CASSFAQQQYF. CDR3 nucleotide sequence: TGTGCCAGCAGTTTCGCCCAACAGCAGTACTTC.

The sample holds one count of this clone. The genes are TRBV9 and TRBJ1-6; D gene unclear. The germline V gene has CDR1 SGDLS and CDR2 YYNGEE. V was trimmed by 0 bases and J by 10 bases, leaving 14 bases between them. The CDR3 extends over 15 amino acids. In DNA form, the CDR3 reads TGTGCCAGCAGCGTAGGTCTAGGGTTAGGCTCACCCCTCCACTTT. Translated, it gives CASSVGLGLGSPLHF.

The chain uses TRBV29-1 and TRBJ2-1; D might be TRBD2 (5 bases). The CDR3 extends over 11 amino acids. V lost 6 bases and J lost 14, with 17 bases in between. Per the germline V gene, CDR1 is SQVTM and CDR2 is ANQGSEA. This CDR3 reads CSVPEGKTKFF. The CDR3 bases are TGCAGCGTCCCCGAGGGCAAAACGAAGTTCTTC.

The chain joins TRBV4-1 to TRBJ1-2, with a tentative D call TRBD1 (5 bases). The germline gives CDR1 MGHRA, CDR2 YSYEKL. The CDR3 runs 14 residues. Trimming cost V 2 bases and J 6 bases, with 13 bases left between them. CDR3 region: CASSQRAGGDGYTF. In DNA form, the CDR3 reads TGCGCCAGCAGCCAAAGAGCGGGAGGGGATGGCTACACCTTC.

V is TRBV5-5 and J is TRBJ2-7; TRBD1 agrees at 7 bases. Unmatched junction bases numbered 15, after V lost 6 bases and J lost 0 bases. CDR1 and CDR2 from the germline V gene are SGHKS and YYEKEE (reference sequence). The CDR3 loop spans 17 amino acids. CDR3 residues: CASTYSIGQAGSYEQYF. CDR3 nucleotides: TGTGCCAGCACCTACTCGATAGGACAGGCGGGCTCCTACGAGCAGTACTTC.

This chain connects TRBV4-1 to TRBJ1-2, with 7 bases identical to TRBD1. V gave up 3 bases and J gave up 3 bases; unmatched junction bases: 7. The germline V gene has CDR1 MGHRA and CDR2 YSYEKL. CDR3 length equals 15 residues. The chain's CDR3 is CASSQQTGSDYGYTF. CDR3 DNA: TGCGCCAGCAGCCAGCAGACAGGGAGTGACTATGGCTACACCTTC.

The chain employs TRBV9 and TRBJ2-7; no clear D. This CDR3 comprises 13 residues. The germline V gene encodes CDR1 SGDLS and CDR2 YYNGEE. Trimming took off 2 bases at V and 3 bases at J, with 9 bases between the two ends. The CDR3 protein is CASSVGGNYEQYF. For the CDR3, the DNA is TGTGCCAGCAGCGTCGGCGGTAACTACGAGCAGTACTTC.

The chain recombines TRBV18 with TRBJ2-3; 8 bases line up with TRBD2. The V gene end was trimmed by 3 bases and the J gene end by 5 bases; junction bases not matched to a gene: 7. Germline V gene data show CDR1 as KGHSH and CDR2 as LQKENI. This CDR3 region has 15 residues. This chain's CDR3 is CASSPPGGHGDTQYF. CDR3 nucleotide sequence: TGTGCCAGCTCACCCCCGGGGGGGCACGGAGATACGCAGTATTTT.

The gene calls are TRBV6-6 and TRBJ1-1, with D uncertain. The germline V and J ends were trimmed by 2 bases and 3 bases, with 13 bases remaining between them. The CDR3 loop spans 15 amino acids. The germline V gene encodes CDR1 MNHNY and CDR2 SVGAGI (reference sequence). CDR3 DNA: TGTGCCAGCAGTTACGCGTTGGAGGTGCACACTGAAGCTTTCTTT. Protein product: CASSYALEVHTEAFF.

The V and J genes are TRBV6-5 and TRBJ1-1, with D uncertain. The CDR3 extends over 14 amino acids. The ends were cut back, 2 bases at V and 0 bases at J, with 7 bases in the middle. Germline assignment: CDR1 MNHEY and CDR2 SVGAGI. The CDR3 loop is CASSYNLMNTEAFF. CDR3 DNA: TGTGCCAGCAGTTACAACCTCATGAACACTGAAGCTTTCTTT.

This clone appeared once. The CDR3, as DNA: TGTGCCAGCAGCGGCGACACCCATCAAGCTTTCTTT. Residues: CASSGDTHQAFF. The chain combines TRBV9 with TRBJ1-1; the D is unclear. The CDR3 runs to 12 residues. The germline gives CDR1 SGDLS, CDR2 YYNGEE. V was cut by 3 bases and J by 9 bases, with 12 bases left in between.

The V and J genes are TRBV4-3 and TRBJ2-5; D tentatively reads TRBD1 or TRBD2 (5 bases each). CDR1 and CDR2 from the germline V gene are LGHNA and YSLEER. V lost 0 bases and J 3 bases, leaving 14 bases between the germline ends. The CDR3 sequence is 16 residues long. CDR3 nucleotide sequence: TGCGCCAGCAGCCAAGAAATTAACGGGGCTAAAGAGACCCAGTACTTC. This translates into CASSQEINGAKETQYF.

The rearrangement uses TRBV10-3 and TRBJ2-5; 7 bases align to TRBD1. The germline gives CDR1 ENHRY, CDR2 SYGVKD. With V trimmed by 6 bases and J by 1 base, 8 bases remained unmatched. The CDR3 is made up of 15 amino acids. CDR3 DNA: TGTGCCATCAGCCCCGGACAGGCGATCCAAGAGACCCAGTACTTC. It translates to CAISPGQAIQETQYF.

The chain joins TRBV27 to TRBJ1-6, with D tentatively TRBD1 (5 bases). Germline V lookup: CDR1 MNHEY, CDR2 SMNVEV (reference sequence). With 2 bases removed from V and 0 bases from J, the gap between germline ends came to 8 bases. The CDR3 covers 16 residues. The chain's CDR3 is CASSLQGPSYNSPLHF. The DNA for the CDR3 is TGTGCCAGCAGTTTACAGGGTCCCTCCTATAATTCACCCCTCCACTTT.

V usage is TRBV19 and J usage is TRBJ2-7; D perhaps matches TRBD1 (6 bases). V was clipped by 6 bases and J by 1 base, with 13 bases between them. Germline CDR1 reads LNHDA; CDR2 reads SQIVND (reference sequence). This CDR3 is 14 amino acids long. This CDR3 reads CASSPGTISYEQYF. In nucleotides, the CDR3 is TGTGCCAGTAGCCCCGGGACAATTTCCTACGAGCAGTACTTC.

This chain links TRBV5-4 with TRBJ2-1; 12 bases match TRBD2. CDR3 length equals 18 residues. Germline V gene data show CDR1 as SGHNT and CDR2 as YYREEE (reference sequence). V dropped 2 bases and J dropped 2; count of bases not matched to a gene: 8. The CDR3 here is CASSFVPSGGAAYNEQFF. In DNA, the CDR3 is TGTGCCAGCAGCTTCGTCCCTAGCGGGGGGGCGGCCTACAATGAGCAGTTCTTC.